This T cell receptor beta chain was captured by sequencing in a study of vaccination and CD4 T cells after COVID-19. A word on this clonotype: What it binds is unknown.

Treatment: roughly 11-day PBMC culture with coronavirus spike peptide pools or control peptides (ViraFEST assay). Researchers used the Oncomine TCR Beta short-read assay to sequence DNA from cultured CD4+ T cells. TCRdb reprocessed the PCR reads via MiXCR and lists one record per CDR3 protein. The repertoire consists of 10,000 or so distinct CDR3 sequences, with roughly half occurring once and the leading ten covering approximately 30%. This TCR was sampled from a human donor who had recovered from COVID-19. The sample was CD4+ T cells from blood, cultured in vitro.

CDR3 coding DNA: TGCGCCAGCAGCTTGGAGCAGGGTGAGGGGGAAGCTTTCTTT. This gives the protein CASSLEQGEGEAFF. This rearrangement joins TRBV5-1 to TRBJ1-1; a possible D gene is TRBD1 (5 bases). Germline-derived CDR1 and CDR2 are SGHRS and YFSETQ. V dropped 0 bases and J dropped 8 bases, with 14 bases sitting between them. The CDR3 is made up of 14 amino acids.